This TCR beta chain was observed in a study of cytomegalovirus exposure and HLA in healthy donors. At sampling all donors were nominally healthy, likely with unrecorded immune exposures. This clone appeared a single time. V lost 4 bases and J 4 bases, leaving 16 bases between the germline ends. The germline CDR1 and CDR2 sequences are MDHEN and SYDVKM. CDR3 length: 15 amino acids. The PCR contained 60 Vbeta and 13 Jbeta primers. Produced via immunoSEQ multiplex PCR; TCRdb's table is partial and in-frame only. This sample yields 130,000 to 150,000 clones, of which more than 75% are seen a single time; about 2.2% belongs to the top ten.

This TCR came from a woman aged 18-29 years in good health and CMV-seropositive. The J gene is TRBJ1-1, the V gene TRBV28; D remains ambiguous. Sequencing was carried out using PBMCs. The CDR3 protein is CASSYTWSGSTEAFF. CDR3 DNA: TGTGCCAGCAGTTATACCTGGTCAGGTAGCACTGAAGCTTTCTTT.